This TCR beta chain was identified in a study of CXCR3-negative and CXCR3-positive naive CD8 T cells (dated by TCRdb to between 2018 and 2021). Regarding the research as a whole: In total, about 150 million TRB reads were obtained, corresponding to roughly 1.5 +/- 0.3 million reads per library. The diversity and physicochemical repertoire analyses included about a dozen donors pooled from two independent experiments. Naive subsets from 5 or 6 donors and memory cells from 3 donors were included in the TRBV-TRBJ cluster analysis.

On the study overall, not on this receptor specifically: Within the same donor, TRBV-TRBJ usage looked similar between naive CXCR3-negative and CXCR3-positive cells, but memory cells had distinct patterns. Because surface CD5, which has been linked to self-reactivity in mice, was comparable between naive subsets, TCR interaction strength was also inferred from TRB CDR3 physicochemical properties. Compared with CXCR3-negative naive cells, CXCR3-positive naive cells had TRB CDR3s with higher hydrophobicity (lower Kidera factor 4), lower energy, and higher strength and volume indices. Freshly isolated PBMCs were used for most assays because CXCR3 expression went down partially after cryopreservation. Repertoire diversity was comparably high in both naive subsets but much lower in memory CD8+ T cells.

Instrument used: NextSeq 550. The Human TCR Profiling Kit (MiLaboratory) was used to make UMI-labeled 5' RACE TRB cDNA libraries. The full amount of extracted RNA was used for cDNA synthesis, and the full amount of resulting cDNA was used for PCR amplification. Libraries were prepared in parallel using an identical number of PCR cycles. Concerning the study's data processing: With a minimum of two reads required per UMI, MIGEC and MiXCR pulled out about 50,000 +/- 10,000 unique UMI-labeled TRB cDNA molecules from each library. An average of around 40,000 +/- 10,000 functional in-frame TRB CDR3 nucleotide clonotypes without stop codons was found per library. After downsampling to 5000 UMI-labeled TRB molecules per sample, diversity metrics such as normalized Shannon-Wiener and Chao1 were calculated in VDJtools. Clonotype-size-weighted physicochemical properties of the central five CDR3 residues (interaction energy, strength, volume and Kidera factor 4) were computed in VDJtools. TCRdb reprocessed the reads, reporting each CDR3 protein sequence once and no DNA. These V and J calls are TCRdb output, not the study's own analysis. The table held for this sample gives some 150,000 distinct CDR3 sequences. 0.25% to 0.3% of the sample comes from the top ten.

For every CD8+ T cell subset, 300,000 cells were flow-sorted straight into RLT lysis buffer, and each subset was sorted in triplicate. To exclude memory contaminants, naive CD8+ T cells were stringently defined as CD45RO-CCR7+CD27+CD95-. Peripheral blood mononuclear cells were isolated from buffy coats using standard density gradient centrifugation. Naive CXCR3-negative and CXCR3-positive CD8+ T cells were flow-sorted on a FACSAria III. Total RNA was extracted from sorted cells using an RNeasy Mini Kit. The CDR3 sequence holds 14 residues, the cysteine and phenylalanine included. The DNA is unrecorded. Looking up the germline V gene yields CDR1 SGHRS and CDR2 YFSETQ. Comments on this clonotype: Its antigen remains undetermined.

The receptor was derived from a human donor in good health. Some clones in this sample may be carry-over from other donors' samples. Sequenced: naive CXCR3+ CD8+ T cells from blood. The cell subset or site label, read with the paper, signifies: CD45RO-CCR7+CD27+CD95- naive CD8+ T cells expressing CXCR3 (TNR3+). The sequence is built from TRBV5-1 and TRBJ2-1; there is no DNA to check the TCRdb D call of TRBD2. The CDR3 in this case is CASSPGTSGHNEFF.